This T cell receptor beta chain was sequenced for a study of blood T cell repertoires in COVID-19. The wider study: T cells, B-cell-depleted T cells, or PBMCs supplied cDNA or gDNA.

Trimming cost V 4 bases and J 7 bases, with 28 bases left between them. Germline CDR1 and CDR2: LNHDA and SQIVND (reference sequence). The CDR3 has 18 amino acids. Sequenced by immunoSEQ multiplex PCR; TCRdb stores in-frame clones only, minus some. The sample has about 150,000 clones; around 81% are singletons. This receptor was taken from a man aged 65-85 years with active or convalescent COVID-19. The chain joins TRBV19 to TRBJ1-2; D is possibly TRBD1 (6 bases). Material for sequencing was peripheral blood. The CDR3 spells CASSTSPLRGGLGGGYTF. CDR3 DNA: TGTGCCAGTAGTACCTCCCCCCTCCGCGGGGGGCTCGGGGGTGGCTACACCTTC.